This T cell receptor beta chain was retrieved from a study of CD8 T cells in Susac syndrome. Study-level points and caveats: Peak Susac CD8+ clonal expansion was seen in TEMRA cells and active patients.

In regard to this clonotype: Its antigen remains unknown.

The V end was cut by 5 bases, the J end by 4 bases, with 6 bases between. The CDR3 is 12 residues long. Germline-derived CDR1 and CDR2 are MNHEY and SMNVEV (reference sequence). cDNA came from about 0.51 to 1 ug RNA primed by random hexamers. TCRdb fed the immunoSEQ multiplex PCR reads into MiXCR, producing one record per CDR3 protein. The sample has 150,000 to 200,000 distinct CDR3 sequences, 95% seen once; the top ten hold around 0.15%. Sequenced: CD8+ T cells from PBMCs. This TCR was sampled from a human donor with Susac syndrome. The chain is built from TRBV27 and TRBJ2-1, with no clear D. CDR3 loop: CASSPHYNEQFF. The DNA of the CDR3 is TGTGCCAGCAGTCCGCATTACAATGAGCAGTTCTTC.